A single sample gave rise to the 17 T cell receptor beta chains below, sequenced in a study of OX40 agonist ivuxolimab in advanced cancers. The table came from immunoSEQ multiplex PCR; TCRdb's copy has only in-frame clones and leaves some out. The sample consists of 55,000 to 90,000 clones, roughly 85% of them appearing once. This material consisted of CD4+ or CD8+ T cells sorted from blood, taken in a trial of the OX40 agonist ivuxolimab. The receptors stem from an adult with an advanced solid tumor such as melanoma, head and neck, liver or kidney cancer.

V is TRBV5-5 and J is TRBJ1-2, with 9 nucleotides matching TRBD1. This CDR3 region has 13 residues. The V and J ends lost 0 bases and 10 bases, in that order; junction bases with no gene match: 4. Germline CDR1 reads SGHKS; CDR2 reads YYEKEE (reference sequence). This CDR3 is CASSLGRDRDYTF. CDR3 in DNA: TGTGCCAGCAGCTTGGGACGGGACAGGGACTACACCTTC.

The chain carries TRBV29-1 and TRBJ1-2; D is unresolved. The CDR3 length is 13 residues. Germline loops: CDR1 SQVTM, CDR2 ANQGSEA. V dropped 4 bases and J dropped 3 bases, with 12 bases sitting between them. This CDR3 is CSVGGRNDYGYTF. CDR3 DNA sequence: TGCAGCGTTGGCGGCAGGAACGACTATGGCTACACCTTC.

The V and J genes are TRBV7-2 and TRBJ2-3, with 11 bases lining up with TRBD2. The CDR3 extends over 16 amino acids. After removal of 3 bases from V and 2 bases from J, the junction contained 4 bases not matched to a gene. Looked up from germline, CDR1 is SGHTA and CDR2 is FQGNSA. The CDR3 loop reads CASSFGTSGLTDTQYF. The CDR3 nucleotides are TGTGCCAGCAGCTTCGGGACTAGCGGACTCACAGATACGCAGTATTTT.

This clone showed up just once. The chain joins TRBV6-1 to TRBJ2-7, with TRBD2 identical over 9 bases. This CDR3 region has 14 residues. CDR1 is MNHNS and CDR2 is SASEGT in the germline V gene. Losses at the gene ends were 7 bases for V and 4 bases for J; bases not matched to a gene: 8. The CDR3 loop is CASTTLAGIYEQYF. The CDR3, as DNA: TGTGCCAGCACCACTCTAGCGGGGATTTACGAGCAGTACTTC.

V and J are TRBV19 and TRBJ2-1; 9 bases align to TRBD1. This CDR3 is 14 amino acids long. Trimming took 7 bases from V and 6 from J; bases not matched to a gene: 7. The germline V gene encodes CDR1 LNHDA and CDR2 SQIVND (reference sequence). CDR3 in amino acids: CASNDRGALNEQFF. Here the CDR3 DNA reads TGTGCCAGTAACGACAGGGGGGCCCTCAATGAGCAGTTCTTC.

Details on this clone: An end of the junction does not agree with germline; a read error may underlie this. The rearrangement uses TRBV6-1 and TRBJ1-2, with D unclear. The germline V gene has CDR1 MNHNS and CDR2 SASEGT. This CDR3 contains 8 residues. CDR3 protein: CASSTRSF. In DNA, the CDR3 is TGTGCCAGCAGTACCCGGAGCTTC.

The chain carries TRBV2 and TRBJ1-3; D is undetermined. The V gene lost 6 bases and the J gene lost 4 bases, with 10 bases spanning the gap. The V gene's germline CDR1 is SNHLY and CDR2 FYNNEI. The length of the CDR3 is 13 residues. The DNA for the CDR3 is TGTGCCAGCAGAATGAACCTCGGAAACACCATATATTTT. Translated, it gives CASRMNLGNTIYF.

V is TRBV5-1 and J is TRBJ1-6; tentatively, D is TRBD1 (6 bases). The V gene's germline CDR1 is SGHRS and CDR2 YFSETQ. CDR3 length: 16 residues. Trimming took 1 base from V and 7 from J, leaving 15 bases between them. CDR3 DNA sequence: TGCGCCAGCAGCTTGAACACCCGGGACACGAATTCACCCCTCCACTTT. This gives the protein CASSLNTRDTNSPLHF. Full variable domain (missing parts from reference TRBV5-1 and TRBJ1-6): KAGVTQTPRYLIKTRGQQVTLSCSPISGHRSVSWYQQTPGQGLQFLFEYFSETQRNKGNFPGRFSGRQFSNSRSEMNVSTLELGDSALYLCASSLNTRDTNSPLHFGNGTRLTVT.

The chain carries TRBV28 and TRBJ2-2; D might be TRBD2 (5 bases). The CDR3 runs 14 residues. Germline V gene lookup returns CDR1 MDHEN and CDR2 SYDVKM. Trimming removed 2 bases at V and 11 bases at J, with 15 bases between. In nucleotides, the CDR3 is TGTGCCAGCAGTTTAGCGGGCCGAGGGAAAGAGCTGTTTTTT. Its translation: CASSLAGRGKELFF.

Worth noting for this clone: The sample carries other DNA sequences with the same CDR3. CDR3 nucleotide sequence: TGTGCCAGCAGTTACGGGGGTGAGACCCAGTACTTC. Its protein is CASSYGGETQYF. V and J are TRBV6-6 and TRBJ2-5; D is possibly TRBD1 or TRBD2 (5 bases each). The V end lost 2 bases, the J end lost 5 bases, and 6 bases lay between the germline ends. The CDR3 loop spans 12 amino acids. Germline lookup yields CDR1 MNHNY and CDR2 SVGAGI (reference sequence).

The chain couples TRBV6-5 to TRBJ1-5; TRBD1 matches at 7 bases. The CDR3 is 15 amino acids. Germline values: CDR1 MNHEY, CDR2 SVGAGI. V lost 5 bases and J lost 4; bases outside the gene matches: 8. The CDR3 DNA sequence: TGTGCCAGCAGTCCGGGGAGGGGGCGTAATCAGCCCCAGCATTTT. Its protein is CASSPGRGRNQPQHF.

In this sample, this clone turned up once. The rearrangement uses TRBV18 and TRBJ2-5, with no clear D. The CDR3 is 11 residues long. CDR1 and CDR2 (germline): KGHSH, LQKENI. Trimming left V 6 bases short and J 1 base short, with 3 bases between. The CDR3 bases are TGTGCCAGCTCGAGCCAAGAGACCCAGTACTTC. Translating it yields CASSSQETQYF.

The rearrangement uses TRBV5-4 and TRBJ1-6; the D gene is possibly TRBD1 (5 bases). In germline, CDR1 is SGHNT, CDR2 YYREEE (reference sequence). V lost 4 bases to trimming and J lost 8 bases, with 16 bases between them. The CDR3 runs 15 residues. The CDR3 DNA reads TGTGCCAGCAGCGTAGGGACGTCTGGGGATTCACCCCTCCACTTT. Its translation is CASSVGTSGDSPLHF.

This clone was counted a few times. V and J are TRBV5-6 and TRBJ2-2; the match to TRBD1 covers 9 bases. Germline loops: CDR1 SGHDT, CDR2 YYEEEE. V was pared by 4 bases and J by 3 bases, with 4 bases of the junction left unmatched. This CDR3 contains 15 residues. CDR3 protein: CASSPGTGYTGELFF. In nucleotides, the CDR3 is TGTGCCAGCAGCCCCGGGACAGGGTACACCGGGGAGCTGTTTTTT.

The chain uses TRBV19 and TRBJ2-7; the D gene is possibly TRBD2 (6 bases). The CDR3 spans 15 residues. The V and J ends lost 7 bases and 6 bases respectively, with 22 bases between them. Germline CDR1 and CDR2: LNHDA and SQIVND (reference sequence). The CDR3 sequence is CASTPTGDRRTEQYF. The CDR3 DNA sequence: TGTGCCAGTACCCCCACGGGGGACCGCAGAACCGAGCAGTACTTC.

The CDR3 spells CASSLDPGANIQYF. The CDR3 region has the DNA TGCGCCAGCAGCTTGGACCCCGGGGCGAACATTCAGTACTTC. The chain employs TRBV5-1 and TRBJ2-4, with D tentatively TRBD1 or TRBD2 (5 bases each). The CDR3 has 14 residues. The germline gives CDR1 SGHRS, CDR2 YFSETQ. V was shortened by 0 bases and J by 7 bases, with 11 bases between the two germline ends.

The CDR3 loop is CASSLSGVNTGELFF. In nucleotides, the CDR3 is TGTGCCAGCAGCTTGTCGGGGGTGAACACCGGGGAGCTGTTTTTT. This chain uses TRBV7-2 with TRBJ2-2, with D possibly being TRBD2 (6 bases). CDR1 SGHTA and CDR2 FQGNSA come from the germline V gene. The CDR3 extends over 15 amino acids. V was trimmed by 3 bases and J by 1 base, leaving 9 bases between them.